Listed below are T cell receptor beta chains from one sample, sequenced in a study of blood T cells in healthy people across ages. TCRdb ran MiXCR on the 5' RACE reads and lists one entry per CDR3 protein. The profile shows approximately 760,000 distinct CDR3 sequences, just under 25% of them singletons. This sample also appeared in a second study, on T cells of mothers and their children.

The sample comprised blood. The receptors originated from a boy aged 5-17 years in good health. The CDR3 runs from the conserved cysteine through the conserved F or W. D genes are given only for firm matches. Some rows have no size entry. The others give once, few or many, or a class for an expanded clone.

length: 16
D: TRBD2
J: TRBJ2-1
V: TRBV5-6
size: few
CDR3: CASSLGPSGGWDEQFF
DNA: TGTGCCAGCAGCTTGGGGCCTAGCGGGGGTTGGGATGAGCAGTTCTTC

length: 13
D: -
J: TRBJ2-7
V: TRBV28
size: -
CDR3: CASIGTRVAEQYF
DNA: TGTGCCAGCATTGGGACAAGGGTCGCCGAGCAGTACTTC

length: 17
D: TRBD2
J: TRBJ2-1
V: TRBV7-3
size: -
CDR3: CASSRVPSGSSYNEQFF
DNA: TGTGCCAGCAGCCGTGTCCCTAGCGGTAGCTCCTACAATGAGCAGTTCTTC

length: 16
D: -
J: TRBJ2-1
V: TRBV7-9
size: -
CDR3: CASSLSPLEGGNEQFF
DNA: TGTGCCAGCAGCTTAAGTCCCCTCGAGGGCGGGAATGAGCAGTTCTTC

length: 13
D: -
J: TRBJ1-2
V: TRBV20-1
size: -
CDR3: CSARRGAHYGYTF
DNA: TGCAGTGCTAGACGTGGCGCCCACTATGGCTACACCTTC

length: 16
D: TRBD1
J: TRBJ1-5
V: TRBV20-1
size: few
CDR3: CSATPHRGSSNQPQHF
DNA: TGCAGTGCTACTCCTCACAGGGGCTCGAGCAATCAGCCCCAGCATTTT

length: 16
D: TRBD2
J: TRBJ2-1
V: TRBV28
size: -
CDR3: CASSSAGESSYNEQFF
DNA: TGTGCCAGCAGTTCAGCGGGAGAGAGCTCCTACAATGAGCAGTTCTTC

length: 16
D: TRBD2
J: TRBJ2-1
V: TRBV20-1
size: few
CDR3: CSARELAGAAYNEQFF
DNA: TGCAGTGCTAGAGAACTAGCGGGAGCCGCCTACAATGAGCAGTTCTTC

length: 15
D: -
J: TRBJ1-1
V: TRBV20-1
size: -
CDR3: CSARAEGPMNTEAFF
DNA: TGCAGTGCTAGAGCTGAGGGACCCATGAACACTGAAGCTTTCTTT

length: 18
D: -
J: TRBJ2-3
V: TRBV7-8
size: -
CDR3: CASSLVRGGRDDSDTQYF
DNA: TGTGCCAGCAGCTTAGTTAGGGGGGGCAGGGACGATTCAGATACGCAGTATTTT

length: 13
D: -
J: TRBJ1-1
V: TRBV20-1
size: few
CDR3: CSAREGGLTEAFF
DNA: TGCAGTGCTAGAGAGGGGGGCCTCACTGAAGCTTTCTTT

length: 14
D: -
J: TRBJ2-3
V: TRBV4-3
size: -
CDR3: CASSQDQSVEAQYF
DNA: TGCGCCAGCAGCCAAGACCAGTCAGTGGAAGCGCAGTATTTT

length: 16
D: -
J: TRBJ2-5
V: TRBV9
size: few
CDR3: CASSAGGATTLETQYF
DNA: TGTGCCAGCAGCGCAGGGGGGGCAACGACCCTCGAGACCCAGTACTTC

length: 13
D: -
J: TRBJ2-7
V: TRBV29-1
size: few
CDR3: CSATQGKFTEQYF
DNA: TGCAGCGCCACCCAGGGGAAGTTTACCGAGCAGTACTTC

length: 16
D: -
J: TRBJ2-2
V: TRBV5-1
size: few
CDR3: CASSLSADRRAGELFF
DNA: TGCGCCAGCAGCCTCTCTGCTGACAGGAGGGCCGGGGAGCTGTTTTTT

length: 16
D: -
J: TRBJ2-3
V: TRBV5-1
size: -
CDR3: CASSLGGQGKGDTQYF
DNA: TGCGCCAGCAGCTTGGGGGGGCAGGGGAAAGGAGATACGCAGTATTTT

length: 14
D: -
J: TRBJ2-1
V: TRBV12-3/TRBV12-4
size: -
CDR3: CASSLEPLYNEQFF
DNA: TGTGCCAGCAGTTTAGAACCCCTCTACAATGAGCAGTTCTTC

length: 13
D: -
J: TRBJ2-1
V: TRBV28
size: few
CDR3: CASSGEAYNEQFF
DNA: TGTGCCAGCAGTGGCGAGGCTTACAATGAGCAGTTCTTC

length: 14
D: -
J: TRBJ2-6
V: TRBV5-1
size: -
CDR3: CASGAYSGANVLTF
DNA: TGCGCCAGCGGGGCGTACTCTGGGGCCAACGTCCTGACTTTC

length: 16
D: TRBD2
J: TRBJ2-7
V: TRBV4-1
size: few
CDR3: CASSQDSGRSSYEQYF
DNA: TGCGCCAGCAGCCAGGATAGCGGGAGGAGCTCCTACGAGCAGTACTTC

length: 14
D: -
J: TRBJ1-5
V: TRBV28
size: few
CDR3: CASSPLDRSVPQHF
DNA: TGTGCCAGCAGTCCCCTTGACCGGTCAGTGCCCCAGCATTTT

length: 15
D: -
J: TRBJ1-4
V: TRBV25-1
size: few
CDR3: CASSDPGATNEKLFF
DNA: TGTGCCAGCAGTGACCCCGGTGCAACTAATGAAAAACTGTTTTTT

length: 11
D: -
J: TRBJ2-1
V: TRBV29-1
size: -
CDR3: CSVEWDGEQFF
DNA: TGCAGCGTTGAATGGGACGGTGAGCAGTTCTTC

length: 15
D: -
J: TRBJ1-3
V: TRBV9
size: few
CDR3: CASSVRGTQGNTIYF
DNA: TGTGCCAGCAGCGTACGCGGAACCCAGGGCAACACCATATATTTT

length: 15
D: TRBD1
J: TRBJ2-7
V: TRBV11-1
size: -
CDR3: CASSLFQGQTYEQYF
DNA: TGTGCCAGCAGCTTATTCCAGGGACAGACATACGAGCAGTACTTC

length: 14
D: TRBD1
J: TRBJ2-1
V: TRBV20-1
size: -
CDR3: CSAETGPSYNEQFF
DNA: TGCAGTGCTGAGACAGGGCCCTCCTACAATGAGCAGTTCTTC

length: 15
D: -
J: TRBJ1-5
V: TRBV27
size: few
CDR3: CASSLTSGSNQPQHF
DNA: TGTGCCAGCAGTTTAACTTCGGGGAGCAATCAGCCCCAGCATTTT

length: 11
D: -
J: TRBJ2-5
V: TRBV20-1
size: -
CDR3: CSARVNYEQLF
DNA: TGCAGTGCTAGAGTTAATTACGAGCAGCTCTTC

length: 13
D: -
J: TRBJ1-1
V: TRBV5-5
size: -
CDR3: CASSLLGADEAFF
DNA: TGTGCCAGCAGCTTGCTAGGGGCTGATGAAGCTTTCTTT

length: 15
D: TRBD2
J: TRBJ2-1
V: TRBV15
size: -
CDR3: CATSLPGLANNEQFF
DNA: TGTGCCACCAGCCTCCCGGGACTAGCGAACAATGAGCAGTTCTTC

length: 15
D: TRBD1
J: TRBJ1-2
V: TRBV7-9
size: -
CDR3: CASTKGGQLTYGYTF
DNA: TGTGCCAGCACCAAGGGGGGACAGCTTACCTATGGCTACACCTTC

length: 15
D: -
J: TRBJ2-1
V: TRBV4-3
size: -
CDR3: CASSQDWRSYNEQFF
DNA: TGCGCCAGCAGCCAAGATTGGCGCTCCTACAATGAGCAGTTCTTC

length: 12
D: -
J: TRBJ2-7
V: TRBV20-1
size: once
CDR3: CSATAMWYEQYF
DNA: TGCAGTGCTACGGCGATGTGGTACGAGCAGTACTTC

length: 15
D: TRBD2
J: TRBJ2-1
V: TRBV7-9
size: -
CDR3: CASSYGLAGAAEQFF
DNA: TGTGCCAGCAGCTACGGACTAGCGGGAGCTGCTGAGCAGTTCTTC

length: 14
D: -
J: TRBJ1-2
V: TRBV20-1
size: -
CDR3: CSARPDGWNYGYTF
DNA: TGCAGTGCTAGACCGGACGGGTGGAACTATGGCTACACCTTC

length: 14
D: -
J: TRBJ1-1
V: TRBV12-3/TRBV12-4
size: -
CDR3: CASTTGIGDTEAFF
DNA: TGTGCCAGCACCACAGGGATTGGAGACACTGAAGCTTTCTTT

length: 15
D: -
J: TRBJ2-3
V: TRBV4-2
size: once
CDR3: CASSQEGRRPDTQYF
DNA: TGTGCCAGCAGCCAAGAGGGAAGGAGACCAGATACGCAGTATTTT

length: 15
D: -
J: TRBJ2-1
V: TRBV7-2
size: few
CDR3: CASSTFDSPYNEQFF
DNA: TGTGCCAGCAGCACCTTTGACTCTCCCTACAATGAGCAGTTCTTC

length: 15
D: -
J: TRBJ1-4
V: TRBV3-1
size: many
CDR3: CASSQDGRANEKLFF
DNA: TGTGCCAGCAGCCAAGATGGGCGGGCTAATGAAAAACTGTTTTTT

length: 13
D: -
J: TRBJ2-7
V: TRBV11-2
size: -
CDR3: CASNFGAAYEQYF
DNA: TGTGCCAGCAACTTCGGGGCGGCCTACGAGCAGTACTTC

length: 13
D: -
J: TRBJ2-7
V: TRBV6-1
size: -
CDR3: CAGKDSSSYEQYF
DNA: TGTGCCGGCAAGGACAGCAGCTCCTACGAGCAGTACTTC

length: 13
D: -
J: TRBJ1-1
V: TRBV20-1
size: -
CDR3: CSARDPRSAEAFF
DNA: TGCAGTGCTAGAGACCCGAGGTCCGCTGAAGCTTTCTTT

length: 18
D: TRBD2
J: TRBJ2-1
V: TRBV20-1
size: few
CDR3: CSASLLAGGRGGYNEQFF
DNA: TGCAGTGCTAGCCTACTAGCGGGGGGCCGAGGGGGATACAATGAGCAGTTCTTC

length: 15
D: -
J: TRBJ2-7
V: TRBV28
size: -
CDR3: CASNNRDTPSYEQYF
DNA: TGTGCCAGCAATAACCGGGACACCCCGTCCTACGAGCAGTACTTC

length: 16
D: TRBD2
J: TRBJ2-1
V: TRBV7-2
size: few
CDR3: CASSRPGTSVQETQHF
DNA: TGTGCCAGCAGCCGGCCCGGGACTAGCGTACAAGAGACCCAGCACTTC

length: 13
D: -
J: TRBJ2-5
V: TRBV29-1
size: few
CDR3: CSLKPLYQETQYF
DNA: TGCAGCTTAAAACCTCTGTACCAAGAGACCCAGTACTTC

length: 13
D: -
J: TRBJ2-1
V: TRBV7-3
size: few
CDR3: CASAREVYNEQFF
DNA: TGTGCCAGCGCTCGTGAGGTTTACAATGAGCAGTTCTTC

length: 15
D: -
J: TRBJ2-7
V: TRBV28
size: -
CDR3: CASSLGGTHSYEQYF
DNA: TGTGCCAGCAGTTTAGGTGGGACACACTCCTACGAGCAGTACTTC

length: 15
D: TRBD1
J: TRBJ1-2
V: TRBV29-1
size: few
CDR3: CSVALGGTDYYGYTF
DNA: TGCAGCGTTGCCCTAGGTGGGACAGATTACTATGGCTACACCTTC

length: 14
D: -
J: TRBJ2-7
V: TRBV12-3/TRBV12-4
size: -
CDR3: CASSFRGSHYEQYF
DNA: TGTGCCAGCAGTTTTAGAGGGAGTCACTACGAGCAGTACTTC

length: 16
D: TRBD1
J: TRBJ1-4
V: TRBV20-1
size: -
CDR3: CSATRQGAATNEKLFF
DNA: TGCAGTGCTACAAGACAGGGGGCTGCAACTAATGAAAAACTGTTTTTT

length: 18
D: TRBD1
J: TRBJ2-1
V: TRBV20-1
size: -
CDR3: CSARDMDRGIGAYNEQFF
DNA: TGCAGTGCTAGAGATATGGACAGGGGGATCGGCGCCTACAATGAGCAGTTCTTC

length: 12
D: -
J: TRBJ2-4
V: TRBV29-1
size: few
CDR3: CSVKTEGAIQYF
DNA: TGCAGCGTTAAAACTGAAGGCGCCATTCAGTACTTC

length: 18
D: -
J: TRBJ2-6
V: TRBV5-1
size: -
CDR3: CASSGAGAFHSGANVLTF
DNA: TGCGCCAGCAGCGGGGCGGGGGCCTTTCACTCTGGGGCCAACGTCCTGACTTTC

length: 13
D: -
J: TRBJ2-2
V: TRBV7-7
size: few
CDR3: CASSPGRHGELFF
DNA: TGTGCTAGCAGCCCGGGACGGCACGGGGAGCTGTTTTTT

length: 13
D: TRBD1
J: TRBJ1-2
V: TRBV27
size: few
CDR3: CASSWDSFYGYTF
DNA: TGTGCCAGCAGTTGGGACAGCTTCTATGGCTACACCTTC

length: 15
D: TRBD1
J: TRBJ2-5
V: TRBV5-1
size: -
CDR3: CASSSGTGASWGQYF
DNA: TGCGCCAGCAGCTCCGGGACAGGGGCCTCATGGGGCCAGTACTTC

length: 15
D: -
J: TRBJ2-1
V: TRBV7-2
size: -
CDR3: CASSSQGGTYNEQFF
DNA: TGTGCCAGCAGCTCCCAAGGGGGTACCTACAATGAGCAGTTCTTC

length: 14
D: -
J: TRBJ1-6
V: TRBV5-1
size: -
CDR3: CASSLESYNSPLHF
DNA: TGCGCCAGCAGCTTGGAGAGCTATAATTCACCCCTCCACTTT